Listed below are T cell receptor beta chains from one sample, sequenced in a study of identical twins. TCRdb re-derived calls from the 5' RACE reads in MiXCR, one entry per CDR3 protein. The sample records about 470,000 distinct CDR3 sequences, 20% to 25% being singletons. This same sample was also part of a study on T cells expressing NK-cell markers.

The specimen sequenced was CD4+ T cells sorted from blood. The receptor source for this set is a woman between 18 and 30 years old in good health. Each CDR3 is given without its conserved first and last residue.

length	V	CDR3
13	TRBV9	ASSVAGVRTDTQY
13	TRBV24-1	ATSDFGAGKDTQY
12	TRBV12-3/TRBV12-4	ASNNQGQQETQY
14	TRBV6-1	ASSLSTSGRTDTQY
14	TRBV14	ASSYLAGGAYNEQF
11	TRBV6-1	ASTKGDSYGYT
13	TRBV18	ASSPSASGSSEQY
12	TRBV7-9	ASSLEREGREQF
15	TRBV3-1	ASSLRVGGHGGDTQY
12	TRBV7-2	ASSLGLTNTEAF
14	TRBV12-3/TRBV12-4	ASSARLAGLWETQY
12	TRBV27	ASSLFTGVGGYT
17	TRBV9	ASSRSGTSGGASYNEQF
14	TRBV12-3/TRBV12-4	ASSKTSGASTDTQY
14	TRBV5-1	ASSSDRDFGANVLT
12	TRBV9	ASSRGTGTYEQY
12	TRBV15	ATSREKNTGELF
13	TRBV7-9	ASSGGWTSTDTQY
13	TRBV4-1	ASRPGRLSTDTQY
12	TRBV29-1	SVARQGMNTEAF
13	TRBV3-1	ASCQGTSAVREQY
13	TRBV12-3/TRBV12-4	ASSPGTAGANVLT
12	TRBV5-5	ASSPGLHRGELF
16	TRBV9	ASSAPPGLAGTHNEQF
11	TRBV5-1	ASSSNRGDIQY
13	TRBV20-1	SASSGGRGNQPQH
13	TRBV6-5	ASSYDSSRTDTQY
10	TRBV20-1	SASSFGDEQF
11	TRBV25-1	ATGTSGSYEQY
14	TRBV27	ASSIKGQGFVQPQH
12	TRBV20-1	SAPPTGNTGELF
14	TRBV7-8	ASSLRIARPEDTQY
11	TRBV24-1	ATSDSLNTEAF
13	TRBV7-2	ASSLVAGKLNTIY
13	TRBV5-1	ASSVELPVGETQY
14	TRBV10-2	ASSDLWRQGAYGYT
10	TRBV12-3/TRBV12-4	ASSQQGSAQY
14	TRBV9	ASSLPGTSGRGEQF
10	TRBV6-6	ASREQGVEQF
14	TRBV5-6	ASSFDPGISAYEQY
12	TRBV5-6	ASSFEGRSDTQY
13	TRBV6-1	ASSATTTGGLGYT
13	TRBV20-1	SARDRVVGGGTQY
15	TRBV7-9	ASSLGTSGGRGDTQY
15	TRBV6-5	ASSRDFVMVFSGELF
16	TRBV20-1	SARATGIWGQKDTEAF
13	TRBV12-3/TRBV12-4	ASKRDDRDADTQY